Shown below are 8 T cell receptor beta chains from a single sample sequenced in a study of response to subunit inactivated influenza vaccine. TCRdb fed the RT-PCR reads into MiXCR, producing one record per CDR3 protein. The sample includes over 400,000 distinct CDR3 sequences, over 9.5% of them seen just once. This sample comprised PBMCs from blood, obtained roughly 48 days after vaccination. The receptor set was obtained from a man aged 50 or older who received an inactivated influenza vaccine.

In this sample, this clonotype turned up many times. The chain has TRBV5-6 and TRBJ2-7, with unresolved D. CDR3 length equals 12 residues. Germline V gene data show CDR1 as SGHDT and CDR2 as YYEEEE. Between the trimmed V and J ends, which lost 0 bases and 5 bases, there was a span of 6 bases. CDR3 DNA sequence: TGTGCCAGCAGCTTGGCCGAGGACGAGCAGTACTTC. Translated, it gives CASSLAEDEQYF.

This clonotype was detected many times. The chain uses TRBV12-3 or TRBV12-4 and TRBJ2-1; the D is unclear. The CDR3 totals 13 residues. V lost 1 base to trimming and J lost 5 bases, with 6 bases between them. For the CDR3, the DNA is TGTGCCAGCAGTTTAGGGTGGGACAATGAGCAGTTCTTC. Protein: CASSLGWDNEQFF.

The V call is TRBV6-2 or TRBV6-3, the J call TRBJ1-5, with D unresolved. Germline CDR1 MNHEY, CDR2 SVGEGT. The V gene lost 0 bases and the J gene lost 5 bases, with 11 bases spanning the gap. The CDR3 length is 15 residues. DNA for the CDR3: TGTGCCAGCAGTTACTCGAGTCTGGAATATCAGCCCCAGCATTTT. Its translation is CASSYSSLEYQPQHF.

This clonotype was counted a few times. The chain recombines TRBV10-3 with TRBJ1-5, with 7 bases matching TRBD1. Germline CDR1 is ENHRY and CDR2 is SYGVKD. The V segment lost 2 bases and the J segment 3 bases; nucleotides outside the gene matches: 7. The CDR3 runs 16 residues. In DNA, the CDR3 is TGTGCCATCAGTGAGCAAGGGACAGTCCTCAATCAGCCCCAGCATTTT. Translated, it gives CAISEQGTVLNQPQHF.

The V and J genes are TRBV18 and TRBJ1-1; D ambiguous. V lost 2 bases and J 1 base, leaving 8 bases between the germline ends. The CDR3 contains 14 residues. Germline CDR1 and CDR2: KGHSH and LQKENI. The CDR3 coding sequence is TGTGCCAGCTCACCAAAGGAGCAGAACACTGAAGCTTTCTTT. Protein sequence: CASSPKEQNTEAFF.

This clonotype has more than one count but fewer than ten. CDR3 in DNA: TGTGCCAGCAGCCGGACTTCTATCGGAAACACCATATATTTT. Translated: CASSRTSIGNTIYF. This rearrangement joins TRBV7-9 to TRBJ1-3; D ambiguous. This CDR3 is 14 amino acids long. In germline, CDR1 is SEHNR, CDR2 FQNEAQ (reference sequence). Trimming removed 5 bases from V and 4 bases from J, with 12 bases in between.

This clonotype was detected many times. The genes are TRBV4-3 and TRBJ2-1; the match to TRBD2 covers 7 bases. The V gene end was trimmed by 1 base and the J gene end by 6 bases; junction bases not matched to a gene: 9. The CDR3 spans 16 residues. Germline values: CDR1 LGHNA, CDR2 YSLEER. The CDR3 here is CASSQVWGGGSNEQFF. CDR3 DNA sequence: TGCGCCAGCAGCCAAGTGTGGGGCGGCGGGAGCAATGAGCAGTTCTTC.

This clonotype was recorded a few times. J is TRBJ2-5 and V is TRBV5-5; 7 bases line up with TRBD1. CDR1 is SGHKS, CDR2 YYEKEE, per germline (reference sequence). Trimming at V came to 2 bases and at J to 4 bases, leaving 11 bases not matched to a gene. This CDR3 region has 16 residues. The chain's CDR3 is CASSFPNTGARETQYF. The CDR3 DNA sequence: TGTGCCAGCAGCTTCCCTAACACAGGGGCCAGAGAGACCCAGTACTTC. The variable domain in full, completed from reference TRBV5-5 and TRBJ2-5, reads DAGVTQSPTHLIKTRGQQVTLRCSPISGHKSVSWYQQVLGQGPQFIFQYYEKEERGRGNFPDRFSARQFPNYSSELNVNALLLGDSALYLCASSFPNTGARETQYFGPGTRLLVL.